These 20 T cell receptor beta chains were all obtained from the same sample, sequenced in a study of blood T cell repertoires in COVID-19. Sequenced by immunoSEQ multiplex PCR; TCRdb stores in-frame clones only, minus some. In the table there are 60,000 to 85,000 clones, 90% to 95% of which are singletons. Input material: peripheral blood. The receptor source for this set is a man aged 40-49 years with COVID-19, enrolled during active disease.

A note on this clone: The sample has other DNA sequences that encode this CDR3 too. The chain uses TRBV18 and TRBJ1-5, with 8 bases lining up with TRBD1. Germline V CDR1 and CDR2: KGHSH, LQKENI. The CDR3 covers 14 residues. V lost 3 bases, J lost 7 bases, and 5 bases stayed unmatched. The CDR3 DNA sequence: TGTGCCAGCTCACCCGGACAGGGCGACCAGCCCCAGCATTTT. The encoded protein is CASSPGQGDQPQHF.

The chain recombines TRBV20-1 with TRBJ2-1; no reliable D call. Trimming stripped 2 bases from V and 10 bases from J, with 6 bases between. CDR3 size: 10 residues. The germline CDR1 and CDR2 sequences are DFQATT and SNEGSKA (reference sequence). The CDR3 DNA is TGCAGTGCTAGAAGGCGGGAGCAGTTCTTC. Protein sequence: CSARRREQFF.

This chain links TRBV5-4 with TRBJ1-5; a possible D gene is TRBD1 (5 bases). CDR1 is SGHNT, CDR2 YYREEE, per germline (reference sequence). V dropped 0 bases and J dropped 6 bases, with 7 bases sitting between them. The CDR3 contains 13 residues. The CDR3 reads CASSLAGGQPQHF. For the CDR3, the DNA is TGTGCCAGCAGCTTGGCCGGGGGTCAGCCCCAGCATTTT.

The gene calls are TRBV12-2 and TRBJ2-7; TRBD1, the table's D call, was not compared with the DNA. TRBV12-2 is classified as a pseudogene. The length of the CDR3 is 17 residues. CDR3 bases: TGTGCAAGTCGCTTAGCGAGTGTACAGGGGGAAAGAAACGAGCAGTACTTC. Protein sequence: CASRLASVQGERNEQYF.

The chain recombines TRBV7-2 with TRBJ2-1; TRBD2 matches 7 bases. CDR1 SGHTA and CDR2 FQGNSA come from the germline V gene. The CDR3 length is 15 residues. With V trimmed by 1 base and J by 8 bases, 8 bases remained unmatched. The CDR3 DNA reads TGTGCCAGCAGCTTAGAGGTAGTGGGGGGGGATGAGCAGTTCTTC. Translation gives CASSLEVVGGDEQFF. The whole variable domain, filled in from reference TRBV7-2 and TRBJ2-1, reads GAGVSQSPSNKVTEKGKDVELRCDPISGHTALYWYRQSLGQGLEFLIYFQGNSAPDKSGLPSDRFSAERTGGSVSTLTIQRTQQEDSAVYLCASSLEVVGGDEQFFGPGTRLTVL.

The chain employs TRBV19 and TRBJ1-5; TRBD1 agrees at 9 bases. Trimming removed 7 bases from V and 6 bases from J; junction bases left unmatched: 10. The CDR3 sequence is 15 residues long. Germline V lookup: CDR1 LNHDA, CDR2 SQIVND (reference sequence). The CDR3: CASKPGQGGGQPQHF. DNA of the CDR3: TGTGCCAGTAAGCCGGGACAGGGAGGAGGTCAGCCCCAGCATTTT. Filled out from reference TRBV19 and TRBJ1-5, the complete variable domain reads DGGITQSPKYLFRKEGQNVTLSCEQNLNHDAMYWYRQDPGQGLRLIYYSQIVNDFQKGDIAEGYSVSREKKESFPLTVTSAQKNPTAFYLCASKPGQGGGQPQHFGDGTRLSIL.

This clone has a single count. The chain joins TRBV3-1 (or the pseudogene TRBV3-2) to TRBJ2-6; D perhaps matches TRBD1 (6 bases). V dropped 1 base and J dropped 1 base, with 17 bases sitting between them. Per the germline V gene, CDR1 is LGHDT and CDR2 is YNNKEL (reference sequence). This CDR3 is built from 19 residues. CDR3 DNA: TGTGCCAGCAGCCAAGGAGGTGGGGGCTATGTTTCTGGGGCCAACGTCCTGACTTTC. This sequence encodes CASSQGGGGYVSGANVLTF.

V is TRBV19 and J is TRBJ2-5, with D possibly matching TRBD2 (5 bases). V dropped 5 bases and J dropped 2 bases, with 9 bases sitting between them. The CDR3 totals 13 residues. From germline, CDR1 is LNHDA and CDR2 SQIVND (reference sequence). CDR3 amino acids: CASSRGLQETQYF. The CDR3 DNA reads TGTGCCAGTAGTCGTGGACTTCAAGAGACCCAGTACTTC.

The count of this clone is one. The chain has TRBV3-1 (or the pseudogene TRBV3-2) and TRBJ2-3; 9 positions agree with TRBD1. Germline lookup yields CDR1 LGHDT and CDR2 YNNKEL (reference sequence). V was clipped by 1 base and J by 6 bases; unmatched bases: 2. This CDR3 contains 14 residues. The CDR3 sequence is CASSQGQGGDTQYF. DNA for the CDR3: TGTGCCAGCAGCCAAGGACAGGGGGGGGATACGCAGTATTTT.

The gene calls are TRBV10-2 and TRBJ1-1; D is undetermined. CDR3 length: 13 amino acids. Germline CDR1 WSHSY, CDR2 SAAADI. The germline V and J ends were trimmed by 10 bases and 6 bases, with 18 bases remaining between them. CDR3 loop: CATTREVGAEAFF. The DNA of the CDR3 is TGCGCCACCACTCGGGAAGTCGGGGCTGAAGCTTTCTTT.

The chain is built from TRBV28 and TRBJ2-3; 8 nucleotides align to TRBD2. The germline CDR1 and CDR2 sequences are MDHEN and SYDVKM. The V and J ends lost 5 bases and 1 base, in that order; junction bases with no gene match: 5. The CDR3 length is 15 residues. The CDR3 region is CASSTGGAGTDTQYF. The CDR3 DNA sequence: TGTGCCAGCAGTACCGGGGGGGCGGGCACAGATACGCAGTATTTT.

The rearrangement uses TRBV19 and TRBJ1-2; TRBD1 aligns across 8 bases. The length of the CDR3 is 12 residues. CDR1 is LNHDA and CDR2 is SQIVND in the germline V gene (reference sequence). V lost 5 bases to trimming and J lost 5 bases; unmatched junction nucleotides: 1. The CDR3 here is CASSGQGYGYTF. DNA of the CDR3: TGTGCCAGTAGTGGACAGGGATATGGCTACACCTTC.

V is TRBV30 and J is TRBJ1-5, with D maybe TRBD1 (6 bases). There are 16 residues in the CDR3. From germline, CDR1 is GTSNPN and CDR2 SVGIG (reference sequence). V dropped 2 bases and J dropped 0 bases, with 14 bases sitting between them. The CDR3 DNA reads as TGTGCCTGGAGTCCCGGGACATCACTTAGCAATCAGCCCCAGCATTTT. Protein product: CAWSPGTSLSNQPQHF.

CDR3 coding DNA: TGCGCCAGCAGCCCCACAGGGGCAACTAATGAAAAACTGTTTTTT. The encoded protein is CASSPTGATNEKLFF. This chain uses TRBV4-1 with TRBJ1-4; 7 bases are shared with TRBD1. The J segment lost 0 bases and the V segment lost 4 bases, leaving 2 bases of the junction unmatched. The CDR3 sequence is 15 residues long. Germline assignment: CDR1 MGHRA and CDR2 YSYEKL.

The rearrangement links TRBV10-3 to TRBJ2-1; 15 bases fit TRBD2. Germline V gene sequence: CDR1 ENHRY, CDR2 SYGVKD. V shed 6 bases and J 7 bases; nucleotides not matched to a gene: 7. CDR3 length: 16 residues. CDR3 sequence reads: CAISGLAGGLGNEQFF. The CDR3 region has the DNA TGTGCCATCAGCGGACTAGCGGGGGGGCTTGGTAATGAGCAGTTCTTC.

The chain joins TRBV28 to TRBJ2-2, with 9 bases lining up with TRBD1. In germline, CDR1 is MDHEN, CDR2 SYDVKM. The trim removed 6 bases at V and 5 bases at J, leaving 7 bases unmatched. CDR3 length equals 15 residues. The CDR3 reads CASSSRTGVTGELFF. CDR3 nucleotides: TGTGCCAGCAGCTCGCGGACAGGGGTAACCGGGGAGCTGTTTTTT.

The chain employs TRBV10-1 and TRBJ1-1; D unclear. Germline values: CDR1 WNHNN, CDR2 SYGVQD (reference sequence). The CDR3 consists of 13 residues. Trimming left V 6 bases short and J 0 bases short, with 8 bases between. The CDR3 here is CASRRNLNTEAFF. For the CDR3, the DNA is TGCGCCAGCAGGAGAAATTTGAACACTGAAGCTTTCTTT.

The genes are TRBV2 and TRBJ1-3, with D possibly being TRBD1 (5 bases). The CDR3 contains 13 residues. CDR1 is SNHLY and CDR2 is FYNNEI in the germline V gene. V was cut by 3 bases and J by 3 bases, with 6 bases left in between. The CDR3 spells CASSEGLGNTIYF. In DNA form, the CDR3 reads TGTGCCAGCAGTGAGGGACTTGGAAACACCATATATTTT.

The chain employs TRBV18 and TRBJ1-1, with 11 bases that match TRBD1. With V trimmed by 3 bases and J by 1 base, 4 bases remained unmatched. CDR3 size: 16 residues. Germline CDR1 and CDR2: KGHSH and LQKENI. Here the CDR3 DNA reads TGTGCCAGCTCACCCAGGACAGGGGGCTGGAACACTGAAGCTTTCTTT. Amino acid sequence: CASSPRTGGWNTEAFF.

This sequence joins TRBV18 and TRBJ1-1; unclear D gene. Germline CDR1 is KGHSH and CDR2 is LQKENI. This CDR3 comprises 14 residues. The germline V and J ends were trimmed by 1 base and 0 bases, with 6 bases remaining between them. Here the CDR3 DNA reads TGTGCCAGCTCACCACAGGAGGTGAACACTGAAGCTTTCTTT. This sequence encodes CASSPQEVNTEAFF.